This TCR beta chain originates from a study of T cells in Graves' hyperthyroidism and ophthalmopathy. General observations from the study: Most thyroid clonotypes that were expanded above 0.001 also turned up in blood.

Comments on this clonotype: Its antigen is currently unknown. The junction differs from germline at one of its ends, possibly a read error.

Absent ophthalmopathy progression within 18 months defined stable Graves' hyperthyroidism. There were TCR beta CDR3 regions amplified from RNA transcripts. HTBI primers were the set used in a first-round RT-PCR of the TCR CDR3. TCRdb reprocessed the multiplex PCR reads via MiXCR and lists one record per CDR3 protein. The data hold 800,000 or so distinct CDR3 sequences, with around 39% observed a single time. The CDR3 extends over 15 amino acids. CDR1 ENHRY and CDR2 SYGVKD come from the germline V gene. The sample taken for sequencing was blood. This sequence was found in a man aged 18-30 years with Graves' hyperthyroidism. The chain is built from TRBV10-3 and TRBJ1-5; D is uncertain. Here the CDR3 reads CASSEIGNSNQPQHF. The DNA for the CDR3 is TGTGCCAGCAGTGAGATTGGGAATAGCAATCAGCCCCAGCATTTT.